The 2 T cell receptor beta chains presented below share a single source sample, sequenced in a study of blood T cell repertoires in COVID-19. TCRdb's copy holds only in-frame clones and misses some; the assay was immunoSEQ multiplex PCR. Among 210,000 or so clones listed, roughly 90% were seen once. What was sequenced was peripheral blood. The receptors were sampled from a woman aged 40 to 50 who had recovered from COVID-19.

This chain joins TRBV7-2 and TRBJ1-2; unclear D gene. The CDR3 has 15 residues. V shed 4 bases and J shed 7 bases, with 19 bases lying between them. Germline V CDR1 and CDR2: SGHTA, FQGNSA. The CDR3 DNA reads TGTGCCAGCAGCTCCGAGGCGACGGTCAAAGGTGGCTACACCTTC. This encodes CASSSEATVKGGYTF. Full variable domain (rest looked up from reference TRBV7-2 and TRBJ1-2): GAGVSQSPSNKVTEKGKDVELRCDPISGHTALYWYRQSLGQGLEFLIYFQGNSAPDKSGLPSDRFSAERTGGSVSTLTIQRTQQEDSAVYLCASSSEATVKGGYTFGSGTRLTVV.

CDR3 in DNA: TGTGCCAGCAGTGCCACGACAGGGGATAATTCACCCCTCCACTTT. The encoded protein is CASSATTGDNSPLHF. The chain links TRBV2 to TRBJ1-6; 8 nucleotides align to TRBD1. The length of the CDR3 is 15 residues. Losses at the gene ends were 4 bases for V and 5 bases for J; bases not matched to a gene: 4. Germline CDR1 is SNHLY and CDR2 is FYNNEI.